Listed here are 10 T cell receptor beta chains from one sample, sequenced in a study of T-cell reconstitution after alpha-beta-depleted transplantation in children. For TCRbeta, the library was prepared with unique molecular identifiers. Each CDR3 protein gets one entry after TCRdb re-called the PCR reads with MiXCR. Found here are fewer than 700,000 distinct CDR3 sequences, over 10% of them singletons; the top ten hold about 2.2%. Sequenced material: PBMCs, mostly from graft donor cells, taken 360 days after TCRalphabeta/CD19-depleted stem cell transplant. Every receptor here comes from a male patient younger than 18 who had a stem cell transplant for acute myeloid leukemia, so the T cells may come from the graft donor.

The chain carries TRBV10-3 and TRBJ2-7; no definite D call. Germline CDR1 and CDR2: ENHRY and SYGVKD. The V and J ends lost 8 bases and 3 bases respectively, with 14 bases between them. The CDR3 length is 13 residues. CDR3 sequence (DNA): TGTGCCATCGGCCCATCCTCTAGCTACGAGCAGTACTTC. This encodes CAIGPSSSYEQYF.

This chain links TRBV5-1 with TRBJ2-7; maybe TRBD1 (6 bases). Per the germline V gene, CDR1 is SGHRS and CDR2 is YFSETQ. Trimming pared 3 bases from V and 2 bases from J, leaving 12 bases between. CDR3 length: 14 residues. The CDR3 coding sequence is TGCGCCAGCAGCTCCCCGGACAGAACCTACGAGCAGTACTTC. Amino acid sequence: CASSSPDRTYEQYF.

This clonotype came up a few times. The rearrangement links TRBV6-5 to TRBJ2-7, with D perhaps TRBD2 (7 bases). Trimming took off 2 bases at V and 5 bases at J, with 10 bases between the two ends. CDR3 size: 13 residues. CDR1 is MNHEY and CDR2 is SVGAGI in the germline V gene. CDR3 nucleotide sequence: TGTGCCAGCAGTTACGGGGGGGCGAACGAGCAGTACTTC. It translates to CASSYGGANEQYF.

This clonotype was seen a handful of times. The rearrangement joins TRBV12-3 or TRBV12-4 to TRBJ2-5, with a tentative D call TRBD2 (6 bases). The CDR3 extends over 15 amino acids. V lost 6 bases to trimming and J lost 5 bases, with 19 bases between them. The CDR3, as DNA: TGTGCCAGCAGCGGGGGATGGCCCCAGCGGGAGACCCAGTACTTC. It yields the protein CASSGGWPQRETQYF.

This clonotype was observed many times. The chain combines TRBV29-1 with TRBJ2-3, with D possibly being TRBD2 (5 bases). The length of the CDR3 is 10 residues. Between the trimmed V and J ends, which lost 7 bases and 9 bases, there was a span of 11 bases. Germline CDR1 reads SQVTM; CDR2 reads ANQGSEA. The CDR3 loop is CSDGISTQYF. CDR3 sequence (DNA): TGCAGCGACGGGATCTCCACGCAGTATTTT.

The chain has TRBV25-1 and TRBJ2-7; D is undetermined. V lost 3 bases and J lost 3, with 6 bases in between. The CDR3 has 12 amino acids. From germline, CDR1 is MGHDK and CDR2 SYGVNS. CDR3 bases: TGTGCCAGCAGTGATAAGGTCTACGAGCAGTACTTC. Protein sequence: CASSDKVYEQYF.

Turning to this clonotype: A junction end diverges from the germline sequence, so it may reflect a read error. This rearrangement joins TRBV12-3 or TRBV12-4 to TRBJ2-1, with 13 bases identical to TRBD2. The CDR3 runs 18 residues. CDR3 amino acids: CASCLMTSGRTSYNEQFF. CDR3 coding DNA: TGTGCCAGCTGTTTAATGACTAGCGGGAGGACCTCCTACAATGAGCAGTTCTTC.

CDR3 in amino acids: CASSPLASGTHSYNEQFF. CDR3 DNA sequence: TGTGCCAGCAGCCCTCTCGCTAGCGGGACTCACTCCTACAATGAGCAGTTCTTC. The J gene is TRBJ2-1, the V gene TRBV12-3 or TRBV12-4, with 9 bases aligning to TRBD2. The CDR3 runs 18 residues. V lost 6 bases and J lost 0; bases outside the gene matches: 12.

The J gene is TRBJ2-7, the V gene TRBV20-1, with D maybe TRBD1 (6 bases). Trimming took off 3 bases at V and 7 bases at J, with 16 bases between the two ends. Germline V gives CDR1 DFQATT, CDR2 SNEGSKA (reference sequence). The CDR3 runs to 13 residues. The DNA for the CDR3 is TGCAGTGCTAGTTGGCAGGGGCAGGGGGAGCAGTACTTC. It specifies CSASWQGQGEQYF.

This clonotype has more than one count but fewer than ten. The V call is TRBV19, the J call TRBJ2-2; the match to TRBD1 covers 7 bases. Germline CDR1 and CDR2: LNHDA and SQIVND (reference sequence). The CDR3 runs 16 residues. The V gene end was trimmed by 7 bases and the J gene end by 2 bases; junction bases not matched to a gene: 10. The CDR3 sequence: CASTPVGTVNTGELFF. The CDR3 nucleotides are TGTGCCAGTACCCCGGTGGGGACAGTTAACACCGGGGAGCTGTTTTTT.